The T cell receptor beta chain described here comes from a study of blood T cell repertoires in COVID-19. Study at large: Donors in the United States, Italy and Spain gave samples during acute or convalescent COVID-19. Sources were T cells, B-cell-depleted T cells, or PBMCs; the material itself was cDNA or gDNA.

Study processing details: Amplification from reference gene primers served as the basis for estimated nucleated cell counts. The repertoire was sequenced with immunoSEQ multiplex PCR; TCRdb's copy has only in-frame clones and lacks some. The V and J calls and clone size were taken over from that table, and D and trimming were inferred from the DNA. The table records 95,000 to 150,000 clones, about 90% of them present only once. Germline V gene lookup returns CDR1 SQVTM and CDR2 ANQGSEA. V trimming: 5 bases; J trimming: 2 bases; junction bases outside the gene matches: 5. This CDR3 has 14 amino acids. Seattle patients were enrolled while actively infected and followed longitudinally.

The genes are TRBV29-1 and TRBJ1-4; 7 bases line up with TRBD1. Sequencing used peripheral blood. The origin of this receptor is a woman in her fifties or sixties with COVID-19, enrolled during active disease. The CDR3 sequence: CSVTDRVTNEKLFF. The CDR3 DNA follows: TGCAGCGTTACTGACAGGGTCACTAATGAAAAACTGTTTTTT.